The rows below give T cell receptor beta chains drawn from one sample of a study of blood T cells in healthy people across ages. TCRdb itself ran the 5' RACE reads through MiXCR, one entry per CDR3 protein. The sample consists of some 900,000 distinct CDR3 sequences, 45% to 50% of them appearing once. Sequencing input: blood. Every receptor here comes from a man aged 25-45 years in good health. Both conserved end residues are trimmed from each CDR3. The order of the fields is J gene, V gene, CDR3 protein.

j_gene: TRBJ2-5; v_gene: TRBV4-1; CDR3aa: ASSQAGETMFQETQY
j_gene: TRBJ1-2; v_gene: TRBV27; CDR3aa: ATLPLGEGRYGYT
j_gene: TRBJ2-7; v_gene: TRBV6-2/TRBV6-3; CDR3aa: ASSLLAVIPYEQY
j_gene: TRBJ2-1; v_gene: TRBV20-1; CDR3aa: SHRGQKNNEQF
j_gene: TRBJ2-3; v_gene: TRBV7-2; CDR3aa: ASSLGTASDTQY
j_gene: TRBJ2-4; v_gene: TRBV7-3; CDR3aa: ASSLDTGQGIQY
j_gene: TRBJ2-7; v_gene: TRBV20-1; CDR3aa: SASLPGQYAYEQY
j_gene: TRBJ2-6; v_gene: TRBV20-1; CDR3aa: SASWTGGVSGANVLT
j_gene: TRBJ2-1; v_gene: TRBV20-1; CDR3aa: SARDRQGVSYNEQF
j_gene: TRBJ2-7; v_gene: TRBV7-8; CDR3aa: ASSSSRGTHYEQY
j_gene: TRBJ2-1; v_gene: TRBV24-1; CDR3aa: ATSEGVLDEQF
j_gene: TRBJ1-2; v_gene: TRBV27; CDR3aa: ASTQIGSPRVGYT
j_gene: TRBJ2-3; v_gene: TRBV6-6; CDR3aa: ASSFGGALDTQY
j_gene: TRBJ1-1; v_gene: TRBV5-6; CDR3aa: ASSLGPRGNTEAF
j_gene: TRBJ1-2; v_gene: TRBV6-5; CDR3aa: ASSYGQLYGYT
j_gene: TRBJ2-3; v_gene: TRBV27; CDR3aa: ASSSGTGAY
j_gene: TRBJ2-3; v_gene: TRBV20-1; CDR3aa: SARRTSGEGTQY
j_gene: TRBJ2-1; v_gene: TRBV7-2; CDR3aa: ASSSEVAEQF
j_gene: TRBJ2-3; v_gene: TRBV12-3/TRBV12-4; CDR3aa: ASRQGLDDTQY
j_gene: TRBJ2-7; v_gene: TRBV7-2; CDR3aa: ASSPDRGQFPQY
j_gene: TRBJ1-1; v_gene: TRBV28; CDR3aa: ASSLMRRDTEAF
j_gene: TRBJ1-6; v_gene: TRBV4-1; CDR3aa: ASSPEQFLSYNSPLH
j_gene: TRBJ2-7; v_gene: TRBV28; CDR3aa: ASSLSSGSGEQY
j_gene: TRBJ1-1; v_gene: TRBV20-1; CDR3aa: SANPNTEAF
j_gene: TRBJ2-7; v_gene: TRBV7-2; CDR3aa: ASSLRTLDRVTYEQY
j_gene: TRBJ1-5; v_gene: TRBV12-3/TRBV12-4; CDR3aa: ASSFLGQSGQPQH
j_gene: TRBJ2-3; v_gene: TRBV4-1; CDR3aa: ASSQEGPGTSDTQY
j_gene: TRBJ1-1; v_gene: TRBV28; CDR3aa: ASSGGPLNTEAF
j_gene: TRBJ2-3; v_gene: TRBV6-2/TRBV6-3; CDR3aa: ASSYEGTAIGSGTQY
j_gene: TRBJ1-4; v_gene: TRBV4-1; CDR3aa: ASSPTGVGEKLF
j_gene: TRBJ1-4; v_gene: TRBV12-3/TRBV12-4; CDR3aa: ASSIRENFEKLF
j_gene: TRBJ2-3; v_gene: TRBV6-2/TRBV6-3; CDR3aa: ASSYLGGGADTQY
j_gene: NA; v_gene: TRBV30; CDR3aa: AWSIAGNEQY
j_gene: NA; v_gene: TRBV30; CDR3aa: AWSPQEGSLTQY
j_gene: TRBJ2-7; v_gene: TRBV29-1; CDR3aa: SVEVVGYEQY
j_gene: TRBJ1-4; v_gene: TRBV27; CDR3aa: ASSPRTNEKLF
j_gene: TRBJ2-1; v_gene: TRBV7-2; CDR3aa: ASSLVGGGASYEQF
j_gene: TRBJ2-3; v_gene: TRBV7-2; CDR3aa: ASSSNTQY
j_gene: TRBJ2-7; v_gene: TRBV6-2/TRBV6-3; CDR3aa: ASSYLREHPLEEQY
j_gene: TRBJ2-7; v_gene: TRBV5-1; CDR3aa: ASSLEGTMGEQY
j_gene: TRBJ2-1; v_gene: TRBV28; CDR3aa: ASSTTQGLGSYNEQF
j_gene: TRBJ2-7; v_gene: TRBV29-1; CDR3aa: SATRGTGVYEQY
j_gene: TRBJ2-1; v_gene: TRBV6-2/TRBV6-3; CDR3aa: ATLGVGDNEQF
j_gene: TRBJ2-1; v_gene: TRBV19; CDR3aa: ASRLAGERYNEQF
j_gene: TRBJ2-3; v_gene: TRBV4-1; CDR3aa: ASSQSGTSVTDTQY